Below, 26 T cell receptor beta chains from the same sample are listed, as sequenced in a study of Graves' ophthalmopathy and Graves' hyperthyroidism. Amplified material comprised TCR beta CDR3 regions derived from RNA transcripts. First-round RT-PCR used HTBI primers; second-round multiplex PCR followed. TCRdb re-called the multiplex PCR reads with MiXCR, one entry per CDR3 protein. The data contain fewer than 250,000 distinct CDR3 sequences, under 30% of them singletons. Material for sequencing was peripheral blood. These receptors originate from a man aged 45-60 years with Graves' ophthalmopathy.

This clonotype has a count of ten or more. V is TRBV19 and J is TRBJ1-2; D call uncertain. Germline V gene data show CDR1 as LNHDA and CDR2 as SQIVND (reference sequence). The length of the CDR3 is 17 residues. V lost 1 base and J 4 bases, leaving 19 bases between the germline ends. The CDR3 DNA is TGTGCCAGTAGTATAGCCCCAGCACAGAAGGCGGGCTATGGCTACACCTTC. It yields the protein CASSIAPAQKAGYGYTF. The variable domain in full, with the rest retrieved from reference TRBV19 and TRBJ1-2, is DGGITQSPKYLFRKEGQNVTLSCEQNLNHDAMYWYRQDPGQGLRLIYYSQIVNDFQKGDIAEGYSVSREKKESFPLTVTSAQKNPTAFYLCASSIAPAQKAGYGYTFGSGTRLTVV.

This clonotype has ten or more counts. V and J are TRBV20-1 and TRBJ1-1; TRBD1 might be the D (6 bases). V was trimmed by 0 bases and J by 6 bases, leaving 20 bases between them. From germline, CDR1 is DFQATT and CDR2 SNEGSKA (reference sequence). The CDR3 extends over 16 amino acids. In DNA, the CDR3 is TGCAGTGCTAGAGATGTATCAGGGGCCAATTTCGCTGAAGCTTTCTTT. This sequence encodes CSARDVSGANFAEAFF.

This clonotype appeared once. The rearrangement joins TRBV30 to TRBJ2-5, with 13 bases aligning to TRBD2. CDR3 length: 17 amino acids. Germline CDR1 reads GTSNPN; CDR2 reads SVGIG (reference sequence). V shed 7 bases, J shed 1 base, and the junction held 12 bases outside the gene matches. The CDR3 sequence: CASKGLAGANRQETQYF. The CDR3 DNA sequence: TGTGCCTCGAAAGGACTAGCGGGAGCCAACCGCCAAGAGACCCAGTACTTC.

This clonotype was picked up many times. The chain's CDR3 is CASSLQISNQPQHF. DNA of the CDR3: TGTGCCAGCAGTTTACAGATTAGCAATCAGCCCCAGCATTTT. The chain combines TRBV27 with TRBJ1-5; no clear D gene. V gave up 2 bases and J gave up 0 bases, with 5 bases separating them. The germline V gene has CDR1 MNHEY and CDR2 SMNVEV (reference sequence). The CDR3 is 14 residues long.

The CDR3 sequence: CASSLASQGYEQYF. CDR3 DNA: TGTGCCAGCAGCTTAGCATCACAGGGCTACGAGCAGTACTTC. V and J are TRBV7-8 and TRBJ2-7, with a tentative D call TRBD1 (6 bases). The CDR3 is made up of 14 amino acids. Between the trimmed V and J ends, which lost 0 bases and 3 bases, there was a span of 9 bases. Germline CDR1 SGHVS, CDR2 FQNEAQ. The whole variable domain, filled in from reference TRBV7-8 and TRBJ2-7, reads GAGVSQSPRYKVAKRGQDVALRCDPISGHVSLFWYQQALGQGPEFLTYFQNEAQLDKSGLPSDRFFAERPEGSVSTLKIQRTQQEDSAVYLCASSLASQGYEQYFGPGTRLTVT.

This clonotype was seen more than once but under ten times. The chain carries TRBV12-3 or TRBV12-4 and TRBJ2-7; D may be TRBD2 (5 bases). The CDR3 contains 13 residues. V lost 6 bases and J 6 bases, leaving 15 bases between the germline ends. Here the CDR3 DNA reads TGTGCCAGCAGCTTCGGAGGCCAGAGCGAGCAGTACTTC. Protein product: CASSFGGQSEQYF.

This clonotype was picked up many times. J is TRBJ2-5 and V is TRBV27; a possible D gene is TRBD2 (5 bases). CDR3 length: 14 amino acids. Germline CDR1 reads MNHEY; CDR2 reads SMNVEV (reference sequence). Trimming shortened V by 3 bases and J by 4 bases, and 12 bases separated the two germline ends. The CDR3 spells CASSLDPSGETQYF. The CDR3 nucleotides read TGTGCCAGCAGTTTGGACCCGAGCGGAGAGACCCAGTACTTC.

The chain employs TRBV12-3 or TRBV12-4 and TRBJ2-4; D call uncertain. The CDR3 runs 14 residues. Trimming shortened V by 1 base and J by 2 bases, and 6 bases separated the two germline ends. The CDR3 region has the DNA TGTGCCAGCAGTTTAGTGGGTACCAAAAACATTCAGTACTTC. It specifies CASSLVGTKNIQYF.

The chain employs TRBV28 and TRBJ1-5; no reliable D call. This CDR3 has 14 residues. V lost 2 bases to trimming and J lost 5 bases, with 10 bases between them. Looked up from germline, CDR1 is MDHEN and CDR2 is SYDVKM. The CDR3 coding sequence is TGTGCCAGCAGTTTAGGCAGTTCCCATCAGCCCCAGCATTTT. This gives the protein CASSLGSSHQPQHF.

This clonotype was detected ten times or more. The chain carries TRBV12-3 or TRBV12-4 and TRBJ1-1; D gene unclear. The CDR3 totals 14 residues. Trimming stripped 3 bases from V and 1 base from J, with 9 bases between. The CDR3 nucleotides are TGTGCCAGCAGTTTGGCGAATCGGAACACTGAAGCTTTCTTT. This gives the protein CASSLANRNTEAFF.

This clonotype was recorded many times. V is TRBV4-3 and J is TRBJ1-5; D is unclear. Germline loops: CDR1 LGHNA, CDR2 YSLEER. Trimming shortened V by 0 bases and J by 3 bases, and 12 bases separated the two germline ends. This CDR3 comprises 16 residues. CDR3 nucleotides: TGCGCCAGCAGCCAAGATCGGGCAGACCCCAATCAGCCCCAGCATTTT. Amino acid sequence: CASSQDRADPNQPQHF.

This clonotype was detected ten times or more. This rearrangement joins TRBV12-3 or TRBV12-4 to TRBJ1-1; TRBD1 aligns across 10 bases. V was pared by 11 bases and J by 4 bases, with 7 bases of the junction left unmatched. The length of the CDR3 is 13 residues. The CDR3 loop is CAGLRTGGTEAFF. CDR3 coding DNA: TGTGCCGGCCTCAGGACAGGGGGCACTGAAGCTTTCTTT.

This clonotype was detected ten times or more. The chain employs TRBV19 and TRBJ1-1; D is ambiguous. The germline V gene has CDR1 LNHDA and CDR2 SQIVND (reference sequence). V was shortened by 3 bases and J by 1 base, with 9 bases between the two germline ends. CDR3 length equals 14 residues. CDR3 coding DNA: TGTGCCAGTAGTATGCGAGAACCGAACACTGAAGCTTTCTTT. Encoded protein: CASSMREPNTEAFF.

This clonotype was observed at least ten times. The gene calls are TRBV11-2 and TRBJ2-2; tentatively, D is TRBD2 (7 bases). V lost 2 bases, J lost 5 bases, and 12 bases lay in between. Germline CDR1 is SGHAT and CDR2 is FQNNGV. The CDR3 consists of 15 residues. The CDR3 DNA reads TGTGCCAGCAGCTTACGGGGGGCAGATACCGGGGAGCTGTTTTTT. Its protein is CASSLRGADTGELFF. Filled out from reference TRBV11-2 and TRBJ2-2, the complete variable domain reads EAGVAQSPRYKIIEKRQSVAFWCNPISGHATLYWYQQILGQGPKLLIQFQNNGVVDDSQLPKDRFSAERLKGVDSTLKIQPAKLEDSAVYLCASSLRGADTGELFFGEGSRLTVL.

Regarding this clonotype: A much larger clone differs from this one at a single base, so this may be a read error. This rearrangement joins TRBV4-1 to TRBJ2-7; possibly TRBD2 for D (6 bases). CDR1 is MGHRA and CDR2 is YSYEKL in the germline V gene. The length of the CDR3 is 14 residues. The V end lost 8 bases, the J end lost 4 bases, and 18 bases lay between the germline ends. The CDR3: CASSQRAGTYEQYF. As DNA, the CDR3 is TGCGCCAGCTCCCAACGGGCGGGAACTTACGAGCAGTACTTC.

This clonotype was seen ten or more times. The V call is TRBV7-8, the J call TRBJ1-5; TRBD1 might be the D (5 bases). Germline CDR1 and CDR2: SGHVS and FQNEAQ. The CDR3 spans 14 residues. V was shortened by 4 bases and J by 4 bases, with 11 bases between the two germline ends. CDR3 region: CASSSPGLNQPQHF. Written as DNA, the CDR3 is TGTGCCAGCAGCTCCCCAGGGTTGAATCAGCCCCAGCATTTT.

In this sample, this clonotype turned up many times. The chain is built from TRBV28 and TRBJ1-2; no definite D call. The V gene's germline CDR1 is MDHEN and CDR2 SYDVKM. Between the trimmed V and J ends, which lost 0 bases and 6 bases, there was a span of 5 bases. The CDR3 is made up of 12 amino acids. CDR3 sequence reads: CASSLWGDGYTF. CDR3 DNA: TGTGCCAGCAGTTTATGGGGAGATGGCTACACCTTC.

In its sample, this clonotype was seen a few times. The chain employs TRBV6-1 and TRBJ2-7; no reliable D call. CDR1 MNHNS and CDR2 SASEGT come from the germline V gene. This CDR3 has 13 residues. V lost 2 bases and J lost 2, with 7 bases in between. The CDR3 DNA is TGTGCCAGCAGTGAATCGCTGCCCTACGAGCAGTACTTC. Amino acids: CASSESLPYEQYF.

This clonotype was seen repeatedly, ten times or more. The chain employs TRBV6-6 and TRBJ1-1; D remains ambiguous. V was shortened by 2 bases and J by 1 base, with 5 bases between the two germline ends. The germline gives CDR1 MNHNY, CDR2 SVGAGI (reference sequence). CDR3 length: 13 residues. In nucleotides, the CDR3 is TGTGCCAGCAGTTACGGGCAGAACACTGAAGCTTTCTTT. It encodes CASSYGQNTEAFF.

The CDR3 here is CASSLGGGQVRETQYF. The CDR3 nucleotides read TGTGCCAGCAGCTTAGGGGGGGGACAGGTTAGGGAGACCCAGTACTTC. This chain joins TRBV7-2 and TRBJ2-5; maybe TRBD1 (8 bases). Germline V CDR1 and CDR2: SGHTA, FQGNSA. CDR3 length equals 16 residues. V lost 1 base to trimming and J lost 5 bases, with 17 bases between them. The variable domain in full, with the rest retrieved from reference TRBV7-2 and TRBJ2-5, is GAGVSQSPSNKVTEKGKDVELRCDPISGHTALYWYRQSLGQGLEFLIYFQGNSAPDKSGLPSDRFSAERTGGSVSTLTIQRTQQEDSAVYLCASSLGGGQVRETQYFGPGTRLLVL.

The chain's CDR3 is CASSFRGGSTEAFF. DNA for the CDR3: TGTGCCAGCAGCTTCCGGGGAGGTAGCACTGAAGCTTTCTTT. J is TRBJ1-1 and V is TRBV5-4, with unresolved D. The V end was cut by 2 bases, the J end by 4 bases, with 12 bases between. This CDR3 has 14 amino acids. Germline assignment: CDR1 SGHNT and CDR2 YYREEE (reference sequence).

Worth noting for this clonotype: A much bigger clone sits one base away, suggesting this may be a read error. The CDR3 end shows no conserved phenylalanine or tryptophan, and so a read error is likely. V gene TRBV20-1 combines with J gene TRBJ2-4; D gene unclear. The CDR3 spans 13 residues. Germline values: CDR1 DFQATT, CDR2 SNEGSKA (reference sequence). The V end lost 7 bases, the J end lost 0 bases, and 10 bases lay between the germline ends. The CDR3 loop is CSGSTVAKNIQYS. The CDR3 DNA follows: TGCAGTGGGTCGACCGTAGCCAAAAACATTCAGTACTCC.

This clonotype was picked up one time. The rearrangement joins TRBV4-2 to TRBJ1-1; TRBD1 matches 8 bases. CDR1 and CDR2 (germline): LGHNA, YNFKEQ. J gave up 5 bases and V 4 bases, and 6 bases lay outside the gene matches. The CDR3 is 14 amino acids. The DNA of the CDR3 is TGTGCCAGCAGCCCTACCCGACAGGGGACTGAAGCTTTCTTT. Protein product: CASSPTRQGTEAFF.

The V gene is TRBV29-1, the J gene TRBJ2-7; 7 nucleotides align to TRBD1. The CDR3 loop spans 12 amino acids. CDR1 is SQVTM, CDR2 ANQGSEA, per germline. J lost 2 bases, V lost 3 bases, and 1 base had no gene match. DNA of the CDR3: TGCAGCGTTGACGGACAGGCCTACGAGCAGTACTTC. Translating it yields CSVDGQAYEQYF.

This clonotype came up many times. This chain uses TRBV19 with TRBJ2-7, with 11 positions matching TRBD2. This CDR3 is 16 amino acids long. Germline V gene sequence: CDR1 LNHDA, CDR2 SQIVND (reference sequence). J gave up 2 bases and V 6 bases, and 9 bases lay outside the gene matches. CDR3 sequence (DNA): TGTGCCAGTAGCCACACTCCTAGCGGGAGGACCTACGAGCAGTACTTC. Its protein product is CASSHTPSGRTYEQYF.

V is TRBV4-1 and J is TRBJ1-1; maybe TRBD1 (6 bases). Trimming pared 1 base from V and 2 bases from J, leaving 14 bases between. The CDR3 is 16 amino acids. CDR1 is MGHRA, CDR2 YSYEKL, per germline. The CDR3 DNA sequence: TGCGCCAGCAGCCAAGTTAGGGGGGAGGAAAACACTGAAGCTTTCTTT. Translation: CASSQVRGEENTEAFF.